Shown below are 14 T cell receptor beta chains from a single sample sequenced in a study of cytomegalovirus exposure and HLA in healthy donors (dated by TCRdb to about 2017). The method behind the library was the immunoSEQ multiplex PCR assay. The clones in this table, taken by TCRdb from immuneACCESS, are in-frame only. Not every clone is retained; where verified, under half of the shortfall comes from an unresolved V gene, and the cause of the rest is unknown. Within this sample are a few hundred thousand clones, with over 80% of them counted one time only. Approximately 0.99% of the sample lies in the top ten. The specimen was PBMCs. These receptors originate from a woman between 18 and 29 years old in good health and CMV-seronegative.

V gene TRBV28 combines with J gene TRBJ1-2; tentatively, D is TRBD1 (6 bases). Germline V gene data show CDR1 as MDHEN and CDR2 as SYDVKM. The CDR3 has 14 residues. V was pared by 0 bases and J by 2 bases, with 7 bases between. CDR3 sequence: CASSLWQGNYGYTF. The DNA for the CDR3 is TGTGCCAGCAGTTTATGGCAGGGGAACTATGGCTACACCTTC.

CDR3 bases: TGTGCCAGCAGCAAAGTAACAGGGAGCTCCTATAATTCACCCCTCCACTTT. It specifies CASSKVTGSSYNSPLHF. The J gene is TRBJ1-6, the V gene TRBV21-1; TRBD1 is the table's D call, not checked against the DNA. TRBV21-1 is a pseudogene. This CDR3 is 17 amino acids long.

V is TRBV28 and J is TRBJ1-5, with D unresolved. CDR1 MDHEN and CDR2 SYDVKM come from the germline V gene. Trimming removed 8 bases from V and 7 bases from J, with 6 bases in between. The CDR3 has 10 amino acids. In DNA form, the CDR3 reads TGTGCCAGCGGCGGACAGCCCCAGCATTTT. It specifies CASGGQPQHF. The whole variable domain, filled in from reference TRBV28 and TRBJ1-5, reads DVKVTQSSRYLVKRTGEKVFLECVQDMDHENMFWYRQDPGLGLRLIYFSYDVKMKEKGDIPEGYSVSREKKERFSLILESASTNQTSMYLCASGGQPQHFGDGTRLSIL.

J is TRBJ2-1 and V is TRBV14; the match to TRBD2 covers 11 bases. V shed 3 bases, J shed 3 bases, and the junction held 1 base outside the gene matches. In germline, CDR1 is SGHDN, CDR2 FVKESK. This CDR3 is 15 amino acids long. CDR3 nucleotides: TGTGCCAGCAGCCAGGGACTAGCGGTCTACAATGAGCAGTTCTTC. Translated: CASSQGLAVYNEQFF.

This clone was seen once. This chain links TRBV30 with TRBJ1-4; 7 nucleotides align to TRBD1. The CDR3 is made up of 13 amino acids. Germline V gene sequence: CDR1 GTSNPN, CDR2 SVGIG (reference sequence). V shed 4 bases and J 6 bases; nucleotides not matched to a gene: 5. In DNA, the CDR3 is TGTGCCTGGACGAGGGGGCGAGATGAAAAACTGTTTTTT. This translates into CAWTRGRDEKLFF.

The chain has TRBV28 and TRBJ2-7; 8 bases match TRBD1. Germline V gene lookup returns CDR1 MDHEN and CDR2 SYDVKM. Unmatched junction bases numbered 11, after V lost 5 bases and J lost 2 bases. The CDR3 is 16 residues long. This CDR3 is CASSPTGQVGTYEQYF. The DNA of the CDR3 is TGTGCCAGCAGTCCCACGGGACAGGTAGGGACCTACGAGCAGTACTTC.

The chain uses TRBV2 and TRBJ1-5; D is uncertain. The CDR3 contains 14 residues. The germline V gene encodes CDR1 SNHLY and CDR2 FYNNEI. The ends were cut back, 3 bases at V and 0 bases at J, with 6 bases in the middle. The CDR3 sequence: CASSDRYSNQPQHF. The CDR3 DNA reads TGTGCCAGCAGTGACAGGTATAGCAATCAGCCCCAGCATTTT.

J is TRBJ2-1 and V is TRBV2; no reliable D call. This CDR3 has 14 amino acids. With 3 bases removed from V and 2 bases from J, the gap between germline ends came to 8 bases. Germline CDR1 SNHLY, CDR2 FYNNEI. In DNA form, the CDR3 reads TGTGCCAGCAGTGACTGGAGACCCTACAATGAGCAGTTCTTC. Translated, it gives CASSDWRPYNEQFF. Full variable domain (remainder filled in from reference TRBV2 and TRBJ2-1): EPEVTQTPSHQVTQMGQEVILRCVPISNHLYFYWYRQILGQKVEFLVSFYNNEISEKSEIFDDQFSVERPDGSNFTLKIRSTKLEDSAMYFCASSDWRPYNEQFFGPGTRLTVL.

J is TRBJ1-2 and V is TRBV5-6; 10 bases are shared with TRBD1. The CDR3 sequence is 15 residues long. CDR1 is SGHDT, CDR2 YYEEEE, per germline. V trimming: 1 base; J trimming: 4 bases; junction bases outside the gene matches: 4. In DNA form, the CDR3 reads TGTGCCAGCAGCTTGCGTCGGACAGGGGGCTATGGCTACACCTTC. This gives the protein CASSLRRTGGYGYTF.

The chain employs TRBV19 and TRBJ1-2, with no clear D. V was trimmed by 8 bases and J by 1 base, leaving 8 bases between them. In germline, CDR1 is LNHDA, CDR2 SQIVND (reference sequence). CDR3 size: 12 residues. The CDR3 spells CASENSNYGYTF. The CDR3 nucleotides are TGTGCCAGTGAAAATAGTAACTATGGCTACACCTTC.

The rearrangement uses TRBV6-6 and TRBJ2-7; 9 bases are a match to TRBD1. Germline lookup yields CDR1 MNHNY and CDR2 SVGAGI (reference sequence). The CDR3 extends over 16 amino acids. With V trimmed by 0 bases and J by 4 bases, 7 bases remained unmatched. Here the CDR3 reads CASSYSTGQGLYEQYF. The CDR3 bases are TGTGCCAGCAGTTACTCGACGGGACAGGGCCTTTACGAGCAGTACTTC.

This rearrangement joins TRBV19 to TRBJ2-1, with TRBD1 as a possible D gene (6 bases). CDR1 LNHDA and CDR2 SQIVND come from the germline V gene (reference sequence). V was trimmed by 1 base and J by 6 bases, leaving 19 bases between them. CDR3 size: 17 residues. CDR3 in amino acids: CASSIVPRDTRINEQFF. For the CDR3, the DNA is TGTGCCAGTAGTATAGTCCCCCGGGACACTCGTATCAATGAGCAGTTCTTC.

V is TRBV5-6 and J is TRBJ2-7, with a weak D call TRBD2 (5 bases). The germline V gene encodes CDR1 SGHDT and CDR2 YYEEEE. V was shortened by 0 bases and J by 6 bases, with 10 bases between the two germline ends. The CDR3 is 13 residues long. The CDR3 region is CASSLAEGGEQYF. The DNA for the CDR3 is TGTGCCAGCAGCTTGGCTGAAGGAGGCGAGCAGTACTTC.

This clone was seen just once. The V call is TRBV30, the J call TRBJ1-5; 11 positions match TRBD1. V lost 2 bases, J lost 9 bases, and 3 bases stayed unmatched. The CDR3 spans 13 residues. Germline loops: CDR1 GTSNPN, CDR2 SVGIG (reference sequence). The CDR3 nucleotides read TGTGCCTGGAGTCCGGGACAGGGGGTGCCCCAGCATTTT. It encodes CAWSPGQGVPQHF.